The rows below give T cell receptor beta chains drawn from one sample of a study of cytomegalovirus exposure and HLA in healthy donors. TCRdb's table, derived via immunoSEQ multiplex PCR, lists solely in-frame clones and lacks some. This sample contains around 150,000 clones. Source material: PBMCs. The receptor set was obtained from a man aged 25-40 years in good health and CMV-seronegative. CDR3s include the opening cysteine and the closing phenylalanine or tryptophan. D genes are given only for firm matches.

len: 12
v_gene: TRBV2
d_gene: .
j_gene: TRBJ2-7
CDR3nt: TGTGCCAGCAGTCGACAGTCCTACGAGCAGTACTTC
CDR3aa: CASSRQSYEQYF

len: 16
v_gene: TRBV9
d_gene: TRBD1
j_gene: TRBJ1-2
CDR3nt: TGTGCCAGCAGCGTAGACGGAGGACAGGTCCCCTATGGCTACACCTTC
CDR3aa: CASSVDGGQVPYGYTF

len: 13
v_gene: TRBV18
d_gene: TRBD1
j_gene: TRBJ2-7
CDR3nt: TGTGCCAGCTCACCGGGACAGGGTCACGAGCAGTACTTC
CDR3aa: CASSPGQGHEQYF

len: 15
v_gene: TRBV6-1
d_gene: .
j_gene: TRBJ1-4
CDR3nt: TGTGCCAGCAGTGAATTTGAGACGGGTAATGAAAAACTGTTTTTT
CDR3aa: CASSEFETGNEKLFF

len: 14
v_gene: TRBV6-5
d_gene: .
j_gene: TRBJ1-1
CDR3nt: TGTGCCAGCAAAATAATACCCAGAAGCACTGAAGCTTTCTTT
CDR3aa: CASKIIPRSTEAFF

len: 17
v_gene: TRBV7-8
d_gene: TRBD2
j_gene: TRBJ2-2
CDR3nt: TGTGCCAGCAGACCCTTTCGCGGGAGGGAGAACACCGGGGAGCTGTTTTTT
CDR3aa: CASRPFRGRENTGELFF

len: 14
v_gene: TRBV2
d_gene: TRBD2
j_gene: TRBJ2-7
CDR3nt: TGTGCCAGCAGTATCACTAGCGGAATCTACGAGCAGTACTTC
CDR3aa: CASSITSGIYEQYF

len: 16
v_gene: TRBV5-4
d_gene: .
j_gene: TRBJ2-7
CDR3nt: TGTGCCAGCAGCCCAACTATGGCCAGGGAGGGGGACGAGCAGTACTTC
CDR3aa: CASSPTMAREGDEQYF

len: 17
v_gene: TRBV28
d_gene: .
j_gene: TRBJ1-5
CDR3nt: TGTGCCAGCAGTCCCCCCCTTACAGTCCTAGCAATTCAGCCCCAGCATTTT
CDR3aa: CASSPPLTVLAIQPQHF

len: 13
v_gene: TRBV7-2
d_gene: .
j_gene: TRBJ1-3
CDR3nt: TGTGCCAGCAGCTTAGGCGGAGGAAACACCATATATTTT
CDR3aa: CASSLGGGNTIYF

len: 13
v_gene: TRBV30
d_gene: .
j_gene: TRBJ2-1
CDR3nt: TGTGCCTGGAGTGGAGGCTCCTACAATGAGCAGTTCTTC
CDR3aa: CAWSGGSYNEQFF

len: 14
v_gene: TRBV2
d_gene: .
j_gene: TRBJ1-6
CDR3nt: TGTGCCAGCCTCGAGCAGGGCTATAATTCACCCCTCCACTTT
CDR3aa: CASLEQGYNSPLHF

len: 15
v_gene: TRBV7-6
d_gene: .
j_gene: TRBJ2-7
CDR3nt: TGTGCCAGCAGTCCCCGACCTATGTCGGGCTACGAGCAGTACTTC
CDR3aa: CASSPRPMSGYEQYF

len: 16
v_gene: TRBV5-4
d_gene: .
j_gene: TRBJ1-3
CDR3nt: TGTGCCAGCAGCTTGGATTGGACTAGCTCTGGAAACACCATATATTTT
CDR3aa: CASSLDWTSSGNTIYF

len: 15
v_gene: TRBV18
d_gene: TRBD1
j_gene: TRBJ1-1
CDR3nt: TGTGCCAGCTCAGTTACAGGGGCCCCGAACACTGAAGCTTTCTTT
CDR3aa: CASSVTGAPNTEAFF

len: 19
v_gene: TRBV7-6
d_gene: .
j_gene: TRBJ2-2
CDR3nt: TGTGCCAGCAGCTTAGTTCCCCAAGCAGCGGGCCAAGTAACCGGGGAGCTGTTTTTT
CDR3aa: CASSLVPQAAGQVTGELFF

len: 19
v_gene: TRBV19
d_gene: TRBD2
j_gene: TRBJ2-1
CDR3nt: TGTGCCAGTAGTATTTGGGGACTAGCGGGAGTAGGGGAACGCAATGAGCAGTTCTTC
CDR3aa: CASSIWGLAGVGERNEQFF

len: 14
v_gene: TRBV27
d_gene: TRBD2
j_gene: TRBJ2-5
CDR3nt: TGTGCCAGCAGTTTCCTAGCGGGGGAAGAGACCCAGTACTTC
CDR3aa: CASSFLAGEETQYF

len: 15
v_gene: TRBV28
d_gene: .
j_gene: TRBJ2-5
CDR3nt: TGTGCCAGCAGTCCCCGAGGGGGGGGCTTAGAGACCCAGTACTTC
CDR3aa: CASSPRGGGLETQYF

len: 15
v_gene: TRBV10-2
d_gene: .
j_gene: TRBJ2-2
CDR3nt: TGCGCCAGCAGCGGGTTAGCGGCCGACACCGGGGAGCTGTTTTTT
CDR3aa: CASSGLAADTGELFF

len: 17
v_gene: TRBV7-2
d_gene: .
j_gene: TRBJ1-5
CDR3nt: TGTGCCAGCAGCCCAAGGGGGGGTATAAGTCCGGGTCAGCCCCAGCATTTT
CDR3aa: CASSPRGGISPGQPQHF

len: 14
v_gene: TRBV11-3
d_gene: TRBD2
j_gene: TRBJ2-7
CDR3nt: TGTGCCAGCAGCCCACACGCGGGGGGTTACGAGCAGTACTTC
CDR3aa: CASSPHAGGYEQYF

len: 17
v_gene: TRBV6-1
d_gene: TRBD2
j_gene: TRBJ2-7
CDR3nt: TGTGCCAGCAGTGCGGGACTAGCGGGAGAGCTGTCCTACGAGCAGTACTTC
CDR3aa: CASSAGLAGELSYEQYF

len: 15
v_gene: TRBV4-3
d_gene: .
j_gene: TRBJ1-1
CDR3nt: TGCGCCAGCAGCCAAGCTCAGGGGTTACGTACTGAAGCTTTCTTT
CDR3aa: CASSQAQGLRTEAFF

len: 13
v_gene: TRBV18
d_gene: .
j_gene: TRBJ2-3
CDR3nt: TGTGCCAGCTCACCAGCAGGGGCAGATACGCAGTATTTT
CDR3aa: CASSPAGADTQYF

len: 15
v_gene: TRBV30
d_gene: TRBD2
j_gene: TRBJ2-7
CDR3nt: TGTGCCGGGAACCCCGAAGGAAGCGGGAAACGTGAGCAGTACTTC
CDR3aa: CAGNPEGSGKREQYF

len: 13
v_gene: TRBV19
d_gene: TRBD2
j_gene: TRBJ2-7
CDR3nt: TGTGCCAGTAGTACTAGCGGGTCCTACGAGCAGTACTTC
CDR3aa: CASSTSGSYEQYF

len: 11
v_gene: TRBV30
d_gene: .
j_gene: TRBJ2-7
CDR3nt: TGTGCCTGGAGTGGACTCAACGAGCAGTACTTC
CDR3aa: CAWSGLNEQYF

len: 16
v_gene: TRBV7-8
d_gene: TRBD1
j_gene: TRBJ1-2
CDR3nt: TGTGCCAGCAGCTTAGGGACAGGGGGAGCGGTTTATGGCTACACCTTC
CDR3aa: CASSLGTGGAVYGYTF

len: 16
v_gene: TRBV14
d_gene: .
j_gene: TRBJ1-1
CDR3nt: TGTGCCAGCAGCCCCCTCCTTGTACAGGGAAGCACTGAAGCTTTCTTT
CDR3aa: CASSPLLVQGSTEAFF

len: 16
v_gene: TRBV19
d_gene: TRBD1
j_gene: TRBJ1-3
CDR3nt: TGTGCCAGCGGGGACAGGGGAAAGGTATCTGGAAACACCATATATTTT
CDR3aa: CASGDRGKVSGNTIYF

len: 15
v_gene: TRBV7-2
d_gene: .
j_gene: TRBJ1-5
CDR3nt: TGTGCCAGCAGCTTAGGCCAGTATAGCAATCAGCCCCAGCATTTT
CDR3aa: CASSLGQYSNQPQHF

len: 15
v_gene: TRBV5-1
d_gene: .
j_gene: TRBJ2-3
CDR3nt: TGCGCCAGCAGCTTGGACGGGAAAAGCACAGATACGCAGTATTTT
CDR3aa: CASSLDGKSTDTQYF

len: 13
v_gene: TRBV12-5
d_gene: .
j_gene: TRBJ2-2
CDR3nt: TGTGCTAGTGGTTTGGCAGGATCCGGGGAGCTGTTTTTT
CDR3aa: CASGLAGSGELFF

len: 16
v_gene: TRBV7-2
d_gene: TRBD2
j_gene: TRBJ2-7
CDR3nt: TGTGCCAGCAGCTTAGGGCCTAGCGGGAGCTCCTACGAGCAGTACTTC
CDR3aa: CASSLGPSGSSYEQYF

len: 13
v_gene: TRBV13
d_gene: .
j_gene: TRBJ1-2
CDR3nt: TGTGCCAGCAGCGCTCGGGGGAGCTATGGCTACACCTTC
CDR3aa: CASSARGSYGYTF

len: 14
v_gene: TRBV5-1
d_gene: .
j_gene: TRBJ2-5
CDR3nt: TGCGCCAGCAGCACTGGGAGCTTCTCAGAGACCCAGTACTTC
CDR3aa: CASSTGSFSETQYF

len: 16
v_gene: TRBV18
d_gene: TRBD1
j_gene: TRBJ1-4
CDR3nt: TGTGCCAGCTCACCACCGACAGGGCAGTCGGATGAAAAACTGTTTTTT
CDR3aa: CASSPPTGQSDEKLFF

len: 15
v_gene: TRBV5-1
d_gene: TRBD1
j_gene: TRBJ1-1
CDR3nt: TGCGCCAGCAGCTTGGGGGGACAGAAAGACACTGAAGCTTTCTTT
CDR3aa: CASSLGGQKDTEAFF

len: 12
v_gene: TRBV7-9
d_gene: .
j_gene: TRBJ2-7
CDR3nt: TGTGCCAGCAGCTCCGCGACCTACGAGCAGTACTTC
CDR3aa: CASSSATYEQYF

len: 15
v_gene: TRBV6-5
d_gene: TRBD1
j_gene: TRBJ1-2
CDR3nt: TGTGCCAGCAGTTTAGGCCTGATCCAGGGGGTCGGCTACACCTTC
CDR3aa: CASSLGLIQGVGYTF

len: 12
v_gene: TRBV28
d_gene: .
j_gene: TRBJ2-7
CDR3nt: .
CDR3aa: CASSFGAGAAAF

len: 17
v_gene: TRBV27
d_gene: .
j_gene: TRBJ2-5
CDR3nt: TGTGCCAGCATGGGCCGATCAAACACACTCGACCAAGAGACCCAGTACTTC
CDR3aa: CASMGRSNTLDQETQYF

len: 15
v_gene: TRBV6-4
d_gene: .
j_gene: TRBJ1-2
CDR3nt: TGTGCCAGCAGTGAACAGGGCCTGCCTAACTATGGCTACACCTTC
CDR3aa: CASSEQGLPNYGYTF

len: 12
v_gene: TRBV28
d_gene: .
j_gene: TRBJ1-5
CDR3nt: TGTGCCAGCAGTTCGGGGGATCAGCCCCAGCATTTT
CDR3aa: CASSSGDQPQHF

len: 16
v_gene: TRBV4-1
d_gene: .
j_gene: TRBJ2-3
CDR3nt: TGCGCCAGCAGCCGCCCGGCCCGAGGGCGGCGAGATACGCAGTATTTT
CDR3aa: CASSRPARGRRDTQYF

len: 14
v_gene: TRBV9
d_gene: .
j_gene: TRBJ2-3
CDR3nt: TGTGCCAGCACCGCAGGGGCTAGCACAGATACGCAGTATTTT
CDR3aa: CASTAGASTDTQYF

len: 14
v_gene: TRBV5-4
d_gene: .
j_gene: TRBJ1-3
CDR3nt: TGTGCCAGCAGCTTGGGGCCCTCTGGAAACACCATATATTTT
CDR3aa: CASSLGPSGNTIYF